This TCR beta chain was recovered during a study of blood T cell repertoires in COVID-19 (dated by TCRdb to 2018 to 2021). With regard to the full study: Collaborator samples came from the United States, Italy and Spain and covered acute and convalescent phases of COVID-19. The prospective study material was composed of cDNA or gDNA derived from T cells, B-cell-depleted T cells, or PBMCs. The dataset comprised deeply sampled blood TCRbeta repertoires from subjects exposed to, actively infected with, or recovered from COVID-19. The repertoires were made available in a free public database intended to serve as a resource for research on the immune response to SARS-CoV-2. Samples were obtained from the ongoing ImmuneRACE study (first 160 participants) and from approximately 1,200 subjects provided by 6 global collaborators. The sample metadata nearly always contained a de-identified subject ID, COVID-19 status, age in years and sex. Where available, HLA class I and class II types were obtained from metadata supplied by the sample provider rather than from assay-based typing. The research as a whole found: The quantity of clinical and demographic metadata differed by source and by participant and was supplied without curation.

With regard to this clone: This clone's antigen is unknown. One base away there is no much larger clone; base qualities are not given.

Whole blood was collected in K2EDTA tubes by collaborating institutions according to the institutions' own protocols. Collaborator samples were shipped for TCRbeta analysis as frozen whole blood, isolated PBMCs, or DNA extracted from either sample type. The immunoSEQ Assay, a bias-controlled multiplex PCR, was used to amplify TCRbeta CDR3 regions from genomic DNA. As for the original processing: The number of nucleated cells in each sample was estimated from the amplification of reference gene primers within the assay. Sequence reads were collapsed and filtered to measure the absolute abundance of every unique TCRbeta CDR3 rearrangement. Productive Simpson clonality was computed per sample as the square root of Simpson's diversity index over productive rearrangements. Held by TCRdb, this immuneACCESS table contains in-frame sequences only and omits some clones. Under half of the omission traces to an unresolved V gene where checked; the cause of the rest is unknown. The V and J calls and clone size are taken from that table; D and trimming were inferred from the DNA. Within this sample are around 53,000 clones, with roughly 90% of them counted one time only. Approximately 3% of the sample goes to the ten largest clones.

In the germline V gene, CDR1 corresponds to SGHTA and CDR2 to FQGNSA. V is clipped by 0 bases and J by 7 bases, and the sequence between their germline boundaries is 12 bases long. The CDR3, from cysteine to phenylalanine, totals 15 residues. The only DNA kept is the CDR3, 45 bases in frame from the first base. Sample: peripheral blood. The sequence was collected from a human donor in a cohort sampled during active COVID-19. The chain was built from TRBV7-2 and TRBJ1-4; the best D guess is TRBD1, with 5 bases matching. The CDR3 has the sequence CASSLAGLGGEKLFF. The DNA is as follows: TGTGCCAGCAGCTTAGCTGGACTCGGGGGTGAAAAACTGTTTTTT.